Below, 2 T cell receptor beta chains from the same sample are listed, as sequenced in a study of T-cell reconstitution after alpha-beta-depleted transplantation in children. A library of TCRbeta sequences, prepared with unique molecular identifiers, was generated. MiXCR, applied by TCRdb to the PCR reads, yields one record per CDR3 protein. The table has 83,000 or so distinct CDR3 sequences, roughly 8.8% seen once. The material was PBMCs from the stem cell graft donor, obtained from the stem cell graft. The source is a human donor who donated a stem cell graft to a child with congenital amegakaryocytic thrombocytopenia.

This clonotype occurred many times. This chain uses TRBV18 with TRBJ2-1, with 14 bases that match TRBD2. Germline V gene lookup returns CDR1 KGHSH and CDR2 LQKENI. Trimming at V came to 4 bases and at J to 8 bases, leaving 7 bases not matched to a gene. The CDR3 extends over 16 amino acids. The CDR3 DNA sequence: TGTGCCAGCTCACAGCCGGGACTAGCGGGAGTGCATGAGCAGTTCTTC. This codes for CASSQPGLAGVHEQFF. Full variable domain (rest looked up from reference TRBV18 and TRBJ2-1): NAGVMQNPRHLVRRRGQEARLRCSPMKGHSHVYWYRQLPEEGLKFMVYLQKENIIDESGMPKERFSAEFPKEGPSILRIQQVVRGDSAAYFCASSQPGLAGVHEQFFGPGTRLTVL.

The chain employs TRBV5-6 and TRBJ1-5; the D gene is possibly TRBD1 (6 bases). This CDR3 has 16 amino acids. V was shortened by 7 bases and J by 0 bases, with 17 bases between the two germline ends. Germline V gene lookup returns CDR1 SGHDT and CDR2 YYEEEE. The CDR3 sequence is CASGLGGLYSNQPQHF. CDR3 sequence (DNA): TGTGCCAGCGGCCTCGGGGGCCTCTATAGCAATCAGCCCCAGCATTTT.